In its sample, the clone carrying this T cell receptor beta chain was seen once. Antigen: not known. Every patient had mismatch repair deficiency by PCR or immunohistochemistry. TCRs were sequenced from three patients responding to pembrolizumab. This sample is drawn from a study of PD-1 blockade in mismatch repair-deficient tumors. Assay used: immunoSEQ multiplex PCR; TCRdb lists only in-frame clones, some missing. The sample lists 80,000 to 100,000 clones, about 84% occurring once. The V gene lost 0 bases and the J gene lost 4 bases, with 11 bases spanning the gap. The CDR3 length is 14 residues. The germline V gene encodes CDR1 SGHDT and CDR2 YYEEEE. Study-level findings and limits: Tumor-resident clones, often absent from pretreatment blood, expanded after pembrolizumab and then contracted.

The chain combines TRBV5-6 with TRBJ2-7; D is uncertain. This TCR was sampled from an adult with mismatch repair-deficient cancer. The material sequenced was peripheral blood, taken 12 weeks after starting pembrolizumab. The CDR3 nucleotides are TGTGCCAGCAGCTTGGTAGCTATCGATTACGAGCAGTACTTC. It yields the protein CASSLVAIDYEQYF.